This T cell receptor (beta chain) appears in the sequencing data of a study of T cells after yellow fever vaccination. The CDR3 has 13 amino acids. From germline, CDR1 is MNHEY and CDR2 SMNVEV (reference sequence). Trimming cost V 6 bases and J 7 bases; bases outside gene matches: 5. MiXCR, run by TCRdb on the 5' RACE reads, gives a single entry per CDR3 protein. The sample yields around 260,000 distinct CDR3 sequences, around 5.3% seen once. The clonotype originates from a man in his late teens or twenties who received the YFV17D yellow fever vaccine. Sample: CD4+ T cells sorted from PBMCs, taken on the day of the yellow fever booster vaccination. The chain joins TRBV27 to TRBJ1-4; TRBD1 matches 7 bases. The CDR3 here is CASRITGVEKLFF. The CDR3 DNA reads as TGTGCCAGCAGGATAACAGGGGTTGAAAAACTGTTTTTT.